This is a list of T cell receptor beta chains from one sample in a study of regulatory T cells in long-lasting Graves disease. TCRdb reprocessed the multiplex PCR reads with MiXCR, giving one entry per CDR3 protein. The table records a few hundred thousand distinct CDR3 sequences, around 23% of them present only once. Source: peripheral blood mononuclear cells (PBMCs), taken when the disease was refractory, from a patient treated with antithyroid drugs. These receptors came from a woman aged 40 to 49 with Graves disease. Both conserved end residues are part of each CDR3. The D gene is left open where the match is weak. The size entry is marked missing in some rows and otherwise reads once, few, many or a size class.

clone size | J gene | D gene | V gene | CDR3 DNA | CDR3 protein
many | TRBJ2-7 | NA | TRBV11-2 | TGTGCCAGCAGCTCGGCAGGGTTCACCTACGAGCAGTACTTC | CASSSAGFTYEQYF
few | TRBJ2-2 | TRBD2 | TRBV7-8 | TGTGCCAGCAGCGTACTAGCGGGGCTCACCGGGGAGCTGTTTTTT | CASSVLAGLTGELFF
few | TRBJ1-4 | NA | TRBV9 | TGTGCCAGCAGCGTAGGGGGAGGAAAAACTAATGAAAAACTGTTTTTT | CASSVGGGKTNEKLFF
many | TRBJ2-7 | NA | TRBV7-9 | TGTGCCAGCAGCTCAATGACTCAACCCTACGAGCAGTACTTC | CASSSMTQPYEQYF
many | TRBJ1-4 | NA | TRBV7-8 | TGTGCCAGCAGCCTAAGGGGGGTAAACTCTTTAACTAATGAAAAACTGTTTTTT | CASSLRGVNSLTNEKLFF
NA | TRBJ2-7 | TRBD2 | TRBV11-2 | TGTGCCAGCAGCTCATTACTAGCGGGAGGGGACGAGCAGTACTTC | CASSSLLAGGDEQYF
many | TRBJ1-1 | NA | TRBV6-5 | TGTGCCAGCAGTTACAAAGGCCGCTTAACTGAAGCTTTCTTT | CASSYKGRLTEAFF
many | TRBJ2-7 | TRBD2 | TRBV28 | TGTGCCACTGAGGGACTAGCGGGACTTGCCTACGAGCAGTACTTC | CATEGLAGLAYEQYF
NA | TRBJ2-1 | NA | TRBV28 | TGTGCCAGCACCGGGACCCCAGCCTACAATGAGCAGTTCTTC | CASTGTPAYNEQFF
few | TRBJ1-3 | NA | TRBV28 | TGTGCCAGCGGTCCCGCGGACTCTGGAAACACCATATATTTT | CASGPADSGNTIYF
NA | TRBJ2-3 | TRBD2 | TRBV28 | TGTGCCAGCAGCCCGACTAGCGGGAGCGGGTGGCTCGATACGCAGTATTTT | CASSPTSGSGWLDTQYF
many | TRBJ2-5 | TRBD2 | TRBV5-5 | TGTGCCAGCAGCTTGAAGCGGGGCTCGAGCGGGATCATCCGGCAAGAGACCCAGTACTTC | CASSLKRGSSGIIRQETQYF
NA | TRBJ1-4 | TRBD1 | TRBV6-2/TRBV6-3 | TGTGCCAGCAGTTTGACCAGGGGGCGAAAGAGCGTAAAACTGTTTTTT | CASSLTRGRKSVKLFF
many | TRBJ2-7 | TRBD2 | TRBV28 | TGTGCCAGCAGCGAAGGACTAGCGAGGACCTACGAGCAGTACTTC | CASSEGLARTYEQYF